The 30 T cell receptor beta chains below come from one sample, sequenced in a study of T cells in Graves' hyperthyroidism and ophthalmopathy. RNA transcripts served as the template for amplifying TCR beta CDR3 regions. A first-round RT-PCR of the TCR CDR3 used the HTBI primer set. TCRdb passed the multiplex PCR reads through MiXCR, listing each CDR3 protein once. The profile shows 110,000 to 150,000 distinct CDR3 sequences, around 20% of them singletons. Sequencing was done on a sample of blood. These receptors were obtained from a woman aged 45-65 years with Graves' hyperthyroidism that later progressed to Graves' ophthalmopathy.

This clonotype was found many times. This rearrangement joins TRBV28 to TRBJ2-1, with 8 positions matching TRBD2. Trimming removed 8 bases from V and 5 bases from J; junction bases left unmatched: 14. The germline V gene encodes CDR1 MDHEN and CDR2 SYDVKM. The length of the CDR3 is 16 residues. The DNA for the CDR3 is TGTGCCAGCGCCCATCGTCCGGGAGGGCCGGACAATGAGCAGTTCTTC. Encoded protein: CASAHRPGGPDNEQFF.

The rearrangement links TRBV7-9 to TRBJ2-2, with a possible D match to TRBD2 (6 bases). Germline V gives CDR1 SEHNR, CDR2 FQNEAQ (reference sequence). V was clipped by 2 bases and J by 7 bases, with 11 bases between them. The CDR3 has 14 residues. The CDR3 is CASSLFWEDGELFF. The CDR3 region has the DNA TGTGCCAGCAGCTTATTCTGGGAGGACGGGGAGCTGTTTTTT.

As regards this clonotype: A much larger clone differs from this one at a single base, so this may be a read error. The V and J genes are TRBV2 and TRBJ2-1, with D perhaps TRBD2 (5 bases). Trimming removed 8 bases from V and 10 bases from J, with 12 bases in between. The CDR3 length is 11 residues. In germline, CDR1 is SNHLY, CDR2 FYNNEI. The CDR3 spells CASRGFNEQFF. For the CDR3, the DNA is TGTGCCAGCCGGGGTTTCAACGAGCAGTTCTTC.

This clonotype appeared a few times. The chain uses TRBV9 and TRBJ2-1; tentative D call: TRBD1 (6 bases). Trimming stripped 0 bases from V and 16 bases from J, with 11 bases between. The CDR3 is 11 amino acids. The germline CDR1 and CDR2 sequences are SGDLS and YYNGEE. The CDR3 sequence is CASSVGTAKFF. Written as DNA, the CDR3 is TGTGCCAGCAGCGTAGGGACAGCGAAATTCTTC.

This sequence joins TRBV20-1 and TRBJ2-7; 8 bases match TRBD1. Trimming cost V 2 bases and J 6 bases; bases outside gene matches: 6. CDR1 is DFQATT, CDR2 SNEGSKA, per germline (reference sequence). The length of the CDR3 is 13 residues. The chain's CDR3 is CSARISGGFEQYF. CDR3 DNA sequence: TGCAGTGCTAGAATCTCAGGGGGCTTCGAGCAGTACTTC.

V and J are TRBV10-3 and TRBJ2-3, with D tentatively TRBD1 (5 bases). V was clipped by 8 bases and J by 0 bases, with 12 bases between them. Germline values: CDR1 ENHRY, CDR2 SYGVKD. The CDR3 extends over 14 amino acids. The CDR3 DNA sequence: TGTGCCATCGGGGCGGTCACTAGCACAGATACGCAGTATTTT. Its translation: CAIGAVTSTDTQYF.

This clonotype was counted a few times. This sequence joins TRBV11-2 and TRBJ1-6; 11 bases map to TRBD1. This CDR3 spans 17 amino acids. Germline lookup yields CDR1 SGHAT and CDR2 FQNNGV. V shed 1 base and J 9 bases; nucleotides not matched to a gene: 8. CDR3 DNA sequence: TGTGCCAGCAGCTTAGTAGGAATGGGACAGGGGGTTTCACCCCTCCACTTT. It codes for CASSLVGMGQGVSPLHF.

This clonotype was recorded many times. CDR3: CASSPGTSTDTQYF. The CDR3, as DNA: TGCGCCAGCAGCCCCGGGACTAGCACAGATACGCAGTATTTT. This sequence joins TRBV5-1 and TRBJ2-3; a possible D gene is TRBD2 (6 bases). Deletions cut 4 bases from V and 0 bases from J, with 9 bases between. Germline CDR1 and CDR2: SGHRS and YFSETQ. This CDR3 is 14 amino acids long.

This clonotype was recorded at least ten times. V and J are TRBV5-1 and TRBJ1-1, with 9 bases aligning to TRBD1. Trimming cost V 4 bases and J 7 bases; bases outside gene matches: 5. The CDR3 has 13 residues. Germline-derived CDR1 and CDR2 are SGHRS and YFSETQ. This CDR3 reads CASSRTGDGEAFF. The CDR3 bases are TGCGCCAGCAGCCGGACAGGGGATGGTGAAGCTTTCTTT.

This sequence joins TRBV29-1 and TRBJ2-3; 8 bases match TRBD2. Germline CDR1 is SQVTM and CDR2 is ANQGSEA. The ends lost 6 bases at V and 4 bases at J; junction bases unmatched: 12. CDR3 length equals 15 residues. The CDR3 DNA is TGCAGCGTCGCCTTGTCGGGAGGGGTGGCAGATACGCAGTATTTT. Encoded protein: CSVALSGGVADTQYF.

The chain is built from TRBV2 and TRBJ2-5; no reliable D call. The V gene's germline CDR1 is SNHLY and CDR2 FYNNEI. V was pared by 0 bases and J by 4 bases, with 6 bases between. The CDR3 is 13 residues long. The CDR3 spells CASSEARSETQYF. CDR3 sequence (DNA): TGTGCCAGCAGTGAAGCACGTTCAGAGACCCAGTACTTC.

The chain recombines TRBV5-1 with TRBJ2-3, with TRBD2 matching 13 bases. The germline V gene has CDR1 SGHRS and CDR2 YFSETQ. The CDR3 loop spans 19 amino acids. V lost 1 base and J lost 5; bases outside the gene matches: 13. The CDR3 DNA is TGCGCCAGCAGCTTGCGCGGGACTAGCGGGACCTGGGCCCTAGATACGCAGTATTTT. Translating gives CASSLRGTSGTWALDTQYF.

This clonotype has more than one count but fewer than ten. This chain links TRBV24-1 with TRBJ2-7; D is possibly TRBD1 or TRBD2 (6 bases each). Trimming left V 3 bases short and J 2 bases short, with 13 bases between. Germline lookup yields CDR1 KGHDR and CDR2 SFDVKD. The CDR3 runs to 15 residues. In DNA form, the CDR3 reads TGTGCCACCAGTGATAGGGGGGCCTCCCCCTACGAGCAGTACTTC. This codes for CATSDRGASPYEQYF.

This clonotype was observed many times. This chain joins TRBV7-9 and TRBJ2-1; D might be TRBD1 (6 bases). CDR1 and CDR2 from the germline V gene are SEHNR and FQNEAQ (reference sequence). V was shortened by 5 bases and J by 6 bases, with 17 bases between the two germline ends. The CDR3 loop spans 15 amino acids. CDR3: CASSLDRSATNEQFF. Written as DNA, the CDR3 is TGTGCCAGCAGCCTCGACAGGTCCGCAACCAATGAGCAGTTCTTC.

This clonotype was seen more than once but under ten times. The chain joins TRBV5-1 to TRBJ2-7, with TRBD1 matching over 11 bases. The trim removed 0 bases at V and 6 bases at J, leaving 8 bases unmatched. Germline lookup yields CDR1 SGHRS and CDR2 YFSETQ. The CDR3 consists of 16 residues. CDR3 sequence reads: CASSLARTGGRSEQYF. The CDR3 bases are TGCGCCAGCAGCTTGGCCAGGACAGGGGGCCGGTCCGAGCAGTACTTC.

The chain links TRBV6-1 to TRBJ2-5; D ambiguous. Germline V gene data show CDR1 as MNHNS and CDR2 as SASEGT. V lost 1 base to trimming and J lost 4 bases, with 10 bases between them. This CDR3 has 14 residues. The CDR3 sequence: CASSEVRQRETQYF. CDR3 sequence (DNA): TGTGCCAGCAGTGAAGTCAGGCAGAGAGAGACCCAGTACTTC.

Ten or more counts support this clonotype. The V call is TRBV24-1, the J call TRBJ2-3, with 8 bases lining up with TRBD2. Germline-derived CDR1 and CDR2 are KGHDR and SFDVKD. With V trimmed by 0 bases and J by 2 bases, 6 bases remained unmatched. The CDR3 is made up of 17 amino acids. CDR3 amino acids: CATSDLGIAGLTDTQYF. The CDR3 DNA is TGTGCCACCAGTGATTTGGGGATAGCGGGACTCACAGATACGCAGTATTTT.

This clonotype was detected many times. The V gene is TRBV28, the J gene TRBJ1-2, with TRBD1 identical over 8 bases. The V segment lost 8 bases and the J segment 8 bases; nucleotides outside the gene matches: 10. The CDR3 sequence is 13 residues long. Germline-derived CDR1 and CDR2 are MDHEN and SYDVKM. The CDR3 loop reads CASELQGAGGYTF. The CDR3 DNA sequence: TGTGCCAGCGAGTTGCAGGGGGCAGGGGGCTACACCTTC.

This clonotype was detected ten times or more. The chain carries TRBV7-9 and TRBJ2-2, with D perhaps TRBD2 (6 bases). The CDR3 sequence is 16 residues long. From germline, CDR1 is SEHNR and CDR2 FQNEAQ (reference sequence). The V end was cut by 4 bases, the J end by 2 bases, with 14 bases between. The CDR3 loop is CASSSPSALNTGELFF. Here the CDR3 DNA reads TGTGCCAGCAGCTCCCCTAGCGCACTTAACACCGGGGAGCTGTTTTTT.

The rearrangement uses TRBV10-3 and TRBJ2-3; the match to TRBD2 covers 7 bases. V lost 6 bases to trimming and J lost 0 bases; unmatched junction nucleotides: 9. This CDR3 comprises 16 residues. Germline V CDR1 and CDR2: ENHRY, SYGVKD. This CDR3 reads CAISLNGRSSTDTQYF. The CDR3 bases are TGTGCCATCAGCCTCAACGGGAGGTCTAGCACAGATACGCAGTATTTT.

This chain joins TRBV12-3 or TRBV12-4 and TRBJ1-3; D remains ambiguous. Trimming took 5 bases from V and 0 from J, leaving 8 bases between them. The CDR3 is 14 residues long. The chain's CDR3 is CASSAGFSGNTIYF. CDR3 DNA: TGTGCCAGCAGTGCAGGATTCTCTGGAAACACCATATATTTT.

The V and J genes are TRBV27 and TRBJ1-1; D is unclear. Germline CDR1 MNHEY, CDR2 SMNVEV (reference sequence). V lost 3 bases and J 0 bases, leaving 8 bases between the germline ends. The length of the CDR3 is 14 residues. The CDR3 spells CASSFSGLNTEAFF. The CDR3, as DNA: TGTGCCAGCAGTTTTTCAGGTTTGAACACTGAAGCTTTCTTT.

This clonotype was seen repeatedly, ten times or more. V and J are TRBV10-2 and TRBJ2-5; TRBD2 aligns across 9 bases. This CDR3 has 18 amino acids. J was trimmed by 3 bases and V by 2 bases; bases with no gene match: 13. Germline loops: CDR1 WSHSY, CDR2 SAAADI. The CDR3 sequence is CASSEGAGGSLVEETQYF. CDR3 nucleotides: TGCGCCAGCAGTGAGGGGGCGGGGGGGTCCCTAGTAGAAGAGACCCAGTACTTC.

This clonotype was counted at least ten times. The chain carries TRBV9 and TRBJ2-2; no clear D gene. Germline CDR1 and CDR2: SGDLS and YYNGEE. The CDR3 is 14 amino acids. V lost 0 bases and J 10 bases, leaving 13 bases between the germline ends. The CDR3 region has the DNA TGTGCCAGCAGCGTAGTTCCAGTACCTACGGAGCTGTTTTTT. Its translation is CASSVVPVPTELFF.

About this clonotype: A much larger clonotype is one base distant, so this may be a read error. The chain links TRBV24-1 to TRBJ2-1; the D is unclear. The length of the CDR3 is 12 residues. From germline, CDR1 is KGHDR and CDR2 SFDVKD. The CDR3 nucleotides are TGTGTCACCAGTGATTTTGGAGATGAGCAGTTCTTC. Translated: CVTSDFGDEQFF.

Only a few counts were recorded for this clonotype. The V call is TRBV19, the J call TRBJ2-5; 9 bases line up with TRBD1. Unmatched junction bases numbered 2, after V lost 10 bases and J lost 2 bases. The CDR3 is made up of 12 amino acids. The germline gives CDR1 LNHDA, CDR2 SQIVND (reference sequence). The CDR3 nucleotides read TGTGCCACAGGGACAGGGCAAGAGACCCAGTACTTC. Amino acid sequence: CATGTGQETQYF. Complete variable domain (other parts from reference TRBV19 and TRBJ2-5): DGGITQSPKYLFRKEGQNVTLSCEQNLNHDAMYWYRQDPGQGLRLIYYSQIVNDFQKGDIAEGYSVSREKKESFPLTVTSAQKNPTAFYLCATGTGQETQYFGPGTRLLVL.

Only a few counts were recorded for this clonotype. The rearrangement links TRBV19 to TRBJ1-1; 9 bases are a match to TRBD1. With V trimmed by 7 bases and J by 4 bases, 7 bases remained unmatched. This CDR3 contains 14 residues. The germline CDR1 and CDR2 sequences are LNHDA and SQIVND (reference sequence). This CDR3 is CASTFLTGGTEAFF. The DNA for the CDR3 is TGTGCCAGTACTTTCCTGACAGGGGGCACTGAAGCTTTCTTT.

This clonotype was seen a handful of times. V gene TRBV19 combines with J gene TRBJ2-7; tentative D call: TRBD1 (6 bases). In germline, CDR1 is LNHDA, CDR2 SQIVND (reference sequence). V was trimmed by 4 bases and J by 1 base, leaving 11 bases between them. This CDR3 has 14 amino acids. CDR3 in amino acids: CASSRTANSYEQYF. The CDR3 DNA follows: TGTGCCAGTAGTAGGACAGCGAATTCCTACGAGCAGTACTTC.

For this clonotype: This may be a read error, as it is one base from a much larger clone. This chain uses TRBV29-1 with TRBJ1-1, with D tentatively TRBD1 (6 bases). Trimming stripped 7 bases from V and 5 bases from J, with 23 bases between. CDR1 SQVTM and CDR2 ANQGSEA come from the germline V gene. There are 15 residues in the CDR3. The DNA for the CDR3 is TGCAGCGCCGATCCGGGACACCTAAAGGGGACTGAAGCTTTCTTT. It is translated as CSADPGHLKGTEAFF.

This clonotype was picked up a small number of times. V gene TRBV27 combines with J gene TRBJ2-3; no firm D call. CDR3 size: 14 residues. Germline values: CDR1 MNHEY, CDR2 SMNVEV (reference sequence). The ends were cut back, 4 bases at V and 4 bases at J, with 12 bases in the middle. This CDR3 reads CASSYGLDADTQYF. The CDR3, as DNA: TGTGCCAGCAGTTACGGTCTAGACGCAGATACGCAGTATTTT.